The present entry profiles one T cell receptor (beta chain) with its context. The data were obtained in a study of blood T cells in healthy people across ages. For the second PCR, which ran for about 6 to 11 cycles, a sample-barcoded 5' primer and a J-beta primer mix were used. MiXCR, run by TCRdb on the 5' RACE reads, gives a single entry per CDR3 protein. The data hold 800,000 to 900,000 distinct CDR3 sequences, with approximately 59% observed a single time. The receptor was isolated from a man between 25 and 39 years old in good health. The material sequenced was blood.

The CDR3 loop is CASSHRTAVETQYF. The CDR3 region has the DNA TGTGCCAGCAGTCACCGGACGGCGGTCGAGACCCAGTACTTC. The rearrangement uses TRBV27 and TRBJ2-4; D remains unclear. The J call is uncertain, as TRBJ2-5 better fits the DNA end. There are 14 residues in the CDR3. The germline V gene encodes CDR1 MNHEY and CDR2 SMNVEV (reference sequence).